These T cell receptor beta chains were read from a single sample in a study of T-cell reconstitution after alpha-beta-depleted transplantation in children. From the PCR reads, TCRdb called clonotypes with MiXCR, one entry per CDR3 protein. The table records about a million distinct CDR3 sequences, roughly 29% of them present only once. Sequencing used PBMCs, mostly from graft donor cells, obtained 360 days after TCRalphabeta/CD19-depleted stem cell transplant. All receptors come from a boy younger than two who had a stem cell transplant for SCID, so the T cells may come from the graft donor. Both conserved end residues are part of each CDR3. D genes are given only for firm matches. A row's size may be missing; if present it is once, few, many or a size class.

clone_size	v_call	d_call	j_call	cdr3_nt	cdr3_aa
few	TRBV20-1	NA	TRBJ1-1	TGCAGTGCTAGAATTGGCGGAACCTTTCAGGAGGTCTTT	CSARIGGTFQEVF
few	TRBV5-1	NA	TRBJ2-1	TGCGCCAGCCGCGCAATGGGGACTCCCCGGAACATAAATGAGCAGTTCTTC	CASRAMGTPRNINEQFF
many	TRBV6-2/TRBV6-3	NA	TRBJ1-1	TGTGCCAGCAGTTACTCTGGGGCCAGGAACACTGAAGCTTTCTTT	CASSYSGARNTEAFF
few	TRBV20-1	TRBD1	TRBJ1-6	TGCAGTGCTAGGTTAGGGGGCAGCTCCTATAATTCACCCCTCCACTTT	CSARLGGSSYNSPLHF
few	TRBV20-1	NA	TRBJ2-3	TGCAGTGCTCCTCGGGGGCAGGGGACAGATACGCAGTATTTT	CSAPRGQGTDTQYF
NA	TRBV2	NA	TRBJ1-1	TGTGCCAGCAGGGTTGATGGGGGCAACACTGAAGCTTTCTTT	CASRVDGGNTEAFF
NA	TRBV5-1	NA	TRBJ1-1	TGCGCCAGCAGCTTACTAGACAGCATGAACACTGAAGCTTTCTTT	CASSLLDSMNTEAFF
few	TRBV28	NA	TRBJ2-7	TGTGCCAGCAGTTTTTATCTCAGGGCGCACGAGCAGTACTTC	CASSFYLRAHEQYF
NA	TRBV6-6	NA	TRBJ1-2	TGTGCCAGCAGTTACTCGACCCTTGGCTACACCTTC	CASSYSTLGYTF
few	TRBV19	NA	TRBJ1-5	TGTGCCAGTAGTAAAAAGTTACGTCAGCCCCAGCATTTT	CASSKKLRQPQHF
NA	TRBV20-1	TRBD2	TRBJ2-5	TGCAGTGCTGCCCGGACTAGCGGGGAGACCCAGTACTTC	CSAARTSGETQYF
few	TRBV4-1	TRBD1	TRBJ2-5	TGCGCCAGCAGCAAAGGACAGGGGACCGCGCAAGAGACCCAGTACTTC	CASSKGQGTAQETQYF
NA	TRBV9	TRBD2	TRBJ2-1	TGTGCCAGCAGCGTCATCGGCGGGGGGGCCTTGAATGAGCAGTTCTTC	CASSVIGGGALNEQFF
NA	TRBV20-1	NA	TRBJ2-3	TGCAGTGCTAGAATGACCGAGAGCACAGATACGCAGTATTTT	CSARMTESTDTQYF
NA	TRBV7-8	NA	TRBJ1-5	TGTGCCAGCAGCTTGGGGCGGGGGCATGATCAGCCCCAGCATTTT	CASSLGRGHDQPQHF
few	TRBV20-1	NA	TRBJ1-1	TGCAGTGCTAGAGCCCCGGACAGAGAGAACACTGAAGCTTTCTTT	CSARAPDRENTEAFF
NA	TRBV20-1	NA	TRBJ1-2	TGCAGTGCTACAAAGGGGGTGGACTATGGCTACACCTTC	CSATKGVDYGYTF
NA	TRBV4-1	TRBD1	TRBJ2-5	TGCGCCGGCAGCCAAGAGTGGACGGGACAGGGGGAATCTAAAGAGACCCAGTACTTC	CAGSQEWTGQGESKETQYF
few	TRBV20-1	TRBD2	TRBJ2-1	TGCAGTGCTTCCGCGGGGGGGGTGCACAATGAGCAGTTCTTC	CSASAGGVHNEQFF
few	TRBV12-3/TRBV12-4	TRBD1	TRBJ1-2	TGTGCCAGCAGTTCGCCCCGGACAGGCCCTCCTTATAACTATGGCTACACCTTC	CASSSPRTGPPYNYGYTF
NA	TRBV20-1	NA	TRBJ1-2	TGCTGTGCTAGAGATCCGCGGGTTCGGGGGAAGAACTATGGCTACACCTTC	CCARDPRVRGKNYGYTF
few	TRBV5-1	TRBD2	TRBJ2-3	TGCGCCAGCAGCCCCCTAACTAGCGGGGGAGGAAGAGATACGCAGTATTTT	CASSPLTSGGGRDTQYF
NA	TRBV5-5	NA	TRBJ1-4	TGTGCCAGCAGTTTCGGCGGAACGAATAATGAAAAACTGTTTTTT	CASSFGGTNNEKLFF
few	TRBV11-3	NA	TRBJ1-2	TGTGCCAGCAGCTTAGGCCGACTCCAGGACCTGTATGGCTACACCTTC	CASSLGRLQDLYGYTF
NA	TRBV7-2	NA	TRBJ2-7	TGTGCCAGCAGCTTAGGGTCCAACTACGAGCAGTACTTC	CASSLGSNYEQYF
many	TRBV10-3	NA	TRBJ2-7	TGTGCCATCAGTGGGGCAGGTACCTACGAGCAGTACTTC	CAISGAGTYEQYF
NA	TRBV28	NA	TRBJ1-1	TGTGCCAGCAGTCCGAGGGGACGGGTGAACACTGAAGCTTTCTTT	CASSPRGRVNTEAFF
many	TRBV5-1	NA	TRBJ2-5	TGCGCCAGCAGCTTGGGCGGGACTCGCGGCCAAGAGACCCAGTACTTC	CASSLGGTRGQETQYF
few	TRBV7-9	TRBD1	TRBJ2-7	TGTGCCAGCAGCTTAGCGTATCTAAGGGACAGGGGCGACGAGCAGTACTTC	CASSLAYLRDRGDEQYF
NA	TRBV12-3/TRBV12-4	TRBD1	TRBJ1-6	TGTGCCAGCAGTTTACTGGGGACAGGATTTAGGCCCCTCCACTTT	CASSLLGTGFRPLHF
NA	TRBV7-3	NA	TRBJ2-6	TGTGCCAGCAGCGCCGGGAGCCTTCATCCCTCTGGGGCCAACGTCCTGACTTTC	CASSAGSLHPSGANVLTF
many	TRBV12-3/TRBV12-4	NA	TRBJ2-7	TGTGCCAGCACCCAGGGGCAGAGACCTCCCTACGAGCAGTACTTC	CASTQGQRPPYEQYF
NA	TRBV5-1	NA	TRBJ1-2	TGCGCCAGCAGCTTGAGACGTCCGGGGGGCCCTTATGGCTACACCTTC	CASSLRRPGGPYGYTF
NA	TRBV5-1	TRBD2	TRBJ2-7	TGCGCCAGCAGTTCGACTAGCGGGGGGATCTACGAGCAGTACTTC	CASSSTSGGIYEQYF
few	TRBV6-5	NA	TRBJ1-1	TGTGCCAGCAGTTATCTAGGGTTCGGCACTGAAGCTTTCTTT	CASSYLGFGTEAFF
few	TRBV15	TRBD2	TRBJ2-2	TGTGCCACCAGACTAGCGGGGGCGAACACCGGGGAGCTGTTTTTT	CATRLAGANTGELFF
few	TRBV5-1	NA	TRBJ2-5	TGCGCCAGCAGCTTCCTTCGGGGTTTAAGCGAGACCCAGTACTTC	CASSFLRGLSETQYF
NA	TRBV4-2	TRBD1	TRBJ2-7	TGTGCCAGCAGCCAAGATATGGGACAGGGTTTTGAGCAGTACTTC	CASSQDMGQGFEQYF
few	TRBV28	NA	TRBJ1-1	TGTGCCAGCCGGAAAGGGGTTGTACCAAGGGCTTTCTTT	CASRKGVVPRAFF
few	TRBV5-5	NA	TRBJ2-2	TGTGCCAGCAGCTTGGGGGTTCCCGCGAACACCGGGGAGCTGTTTTTT	CASSLGVPANTGELFF
few	TRBV10-3	NA	TRBJ1-3	TGTGCCATCAGCGCGGACAACTCTGGAAACACCATATATTTT	CAISADNSGNTIYF
few	TRBV20-1	NA	TRBJ2-3	TGCAGTGCCCCAAATCCCGGGACCCGGTCAGATACGCAGTATTTT	CSAPNPGTRSDTQYF
few	TRBV6-5	NA	TRBJ2-5	TGTGCCAGCAGTTACACCAATGGGGAGACCCAGTACTTC	CASSYTNGETQYF
NA	TRBV12-3/TRBV12-4	NA	TRBJ2-1	TGTGCCAGCAGTTTCCGGGACCCTAAGCAGTTCTTC	CASSFRDPKQFF
many	TRBV24-1	NA	TRBJ2-1	TGTGCCACCAGTGATCCCCCCCATTCCAATGAGCAGTTCTTC	CATSDPPHSNEQFF
few	TRBV5-1	TRBD1	TRBJ2-3	TGCGCCACGACAACCCAGGGGGCGAGGACAGATACGCAGTATTTT	CATTTQGARTDTQYF
NA	TRBV10-3	TRBD2	TRBJ2-1	TGTGCCATCAGCGCCAGCTCACTAGCGAGGACCTACAATGAGCAGTTCTTC	CAISASSLARTYNEQFF
NA	TRBV20-1	NA	TRBJ1-1	TGCAGTGCTAGTTCTGGGGGGCGGGAATTTGCTTTCTTT	CSASSGGREFAFF
few	TRBV28	NA	TRBJ2-3	TGTGCCAGCAGCACCCCTTCCACAGATACGCAGTATTTT	CASSTPSTDTQYF
NA	TRBV28	NA	TRBJ2-1	TGTGCCAGCAGTTCCGGGTCGTGGGGGGCTGTTAATGAGCAGTTCTTC	CASSSGSWGAVNEQFF
NA	TRBV20-1	TRBD2	TRBJ2-1	TGCAGTGCTAGTCCTTCCCTATTAGCGGGGGGGCTCTCCTACAATGAGCAGTTCTTC	CSASPSLLAGGLSYNEQFF
NA	TRBV20-1	NA	TRBJ2-1	TGCAGTGCTAGTTCCCAGACGGGGGTCGGCGGTGAGCAGTTCTTC	CSASSQTGVGGEQFF
NA	TRBV12-3/TRBV12-4	TRBD1	TRBJ1-5	TGTGCCAGCAGACCAGGGGGCGGGAGCAATCAGCCCCAGCATTTT	CASRPGGGSNQPQHF
NA	TRBV12-5	TRBD1	TRBJ1-1	TGTGCTAGCGAAGGCCCGTGGGCAGGGGGCGGCACTGAAGCTTTCTTT	CASEGPWAGGGTEAFF
NA	TRBV7-9	NA	TRBJ2-3	TGTGCCAGCAGCTTAGTTGCGGGACATTCCGATACGCAGTATTTT	CASSLVAGHSDTQYF
few	TRBV20-1	NA	TRBJ2-1	TGCAGTGCTGGCAACCGAGGTGGGACTTACAATGAGCAGTTCTTC	CSAGNRGGTYNEQFF
NA	TRBV11-3	NA	TRBJ2-1	TGTGCCAGCAGCTCCCGTTGGCTGGCTCATGAGCAGTTCTTC	CASSSRWLAHEQFF
NA	TRBV24-1	TRBD1	TRBJ2-3	TGTGCCACCAGTGATGTAGACAGGGGGTTGGCAGATACGCAGTATTTT	CATSDVDRGLADTQYF
NA	TRBV11-1	NA	TRBJ2-7	TGTGCCAGCAGCTCCCCGCCCGGTTCGTCTAATACAGGGATCTACGAGCAGTACTTC	CASSSPPGSSNTGIYEQYF
few	TRBV20-1	TRBD1	TRBJ2-7	TGCAGTGCTAGAGCCCCCGACAGGGCAGCTTTGGAGCAGTACTTC	CSARAPDRAALEQYF